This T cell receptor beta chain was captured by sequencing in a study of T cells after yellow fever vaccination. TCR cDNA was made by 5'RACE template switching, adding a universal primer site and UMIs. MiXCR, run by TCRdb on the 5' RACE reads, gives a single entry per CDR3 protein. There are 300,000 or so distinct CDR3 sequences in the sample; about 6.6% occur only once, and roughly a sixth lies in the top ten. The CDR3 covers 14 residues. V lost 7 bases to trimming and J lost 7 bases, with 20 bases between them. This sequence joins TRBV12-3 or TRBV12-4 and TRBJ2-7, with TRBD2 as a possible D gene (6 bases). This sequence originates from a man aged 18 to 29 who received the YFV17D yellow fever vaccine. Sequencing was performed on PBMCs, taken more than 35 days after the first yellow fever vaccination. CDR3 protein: CASKTGTGPREQYF. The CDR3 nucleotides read TGTGCCAGCAAAACCGGGACTGGGCCTCGGGAGCAGTACTTC.